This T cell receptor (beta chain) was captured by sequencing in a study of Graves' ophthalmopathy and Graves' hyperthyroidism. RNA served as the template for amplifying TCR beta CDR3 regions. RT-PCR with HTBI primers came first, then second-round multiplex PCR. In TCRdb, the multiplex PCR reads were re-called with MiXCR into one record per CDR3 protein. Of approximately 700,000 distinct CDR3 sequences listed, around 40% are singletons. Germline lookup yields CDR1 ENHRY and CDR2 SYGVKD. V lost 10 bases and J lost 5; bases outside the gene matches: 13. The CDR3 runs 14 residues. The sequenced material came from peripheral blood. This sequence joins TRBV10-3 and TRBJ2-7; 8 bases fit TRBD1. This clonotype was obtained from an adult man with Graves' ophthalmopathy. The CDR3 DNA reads TGTGCCAGCAGAGAGACAGGGGTCTCTAACGAGCAGTACTTC. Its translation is CASRETGVSNEQYF.